These T cell receptor beta chains were read from a single sample in a study of T cell responses to AZD1222 COVID-19 vaccine. Generated by immunoSEQ multiplex PCR, the TCRdb table keeps only in-frame clones and is missing some. The data contain some 140,000 clones, about 92% of them singletons. This specimen was peripheral blood, taken on day 0 of AZD1222 vaccination. The receptor set was obtained from an adult in good health. The CDR3 runs from the conserved cysteine through the conserved F or W. A D gene is named only where the DNA matches it firmly. Only part of the rows carry a size: once, few, many, or a class if the clone is expanded.

TRBD2 | - | TRBJ2-1 | TRBV27 | TGTGCCAGCAGTTTGAGCGGGGGCTACAATGAGCAGTTCTTC | CASSLSGGYNEQFF
- | - | TRBJ1-2 | TRBV7-9 | TGTGCCAGCAGCCCCACAGGGTCTAACTATGGCTACACCTTC | CASSPTGSNYGYTF
- | - | TRBJ2-1 | TRBV5-6 | TGTGCCAGCAGCTTCGGGGGCAGGGGAGGACTCGGTGAGCAGTTCTTC | CASSFGGRGGLGEQFF
- | once | TRBJ1-1 | TRBV7-8 | TGTGCCAGCAGCTTAGCGCTACAGACTGAAGCTTTCTTT | CASSLALQTEAFF
- | - | TRBJ1-2 | TRBV7-6 | TGTGCCAGCAGTTCCTTGGATCCGGACAGCTATGGCTACACCTTC | CASSSLDPDSYGYTF
- | - | TRBJ1-4 | TRBV5-1 | TGCGCCAGCAGCCCCACAGGAGGAGTTGAAAAACTGTTTTTT | CASSPTGGVEKLFF
TRBD2 | - | TRBJ2-4 | TRBV3-1/TRBV3-2 | TGTGCCAGCAGCGCCACTAGCGGGCGAACCGGAGGCGAGGCAAAAAACATTCAGTACTTC | CASSATSGRTGGEAKNIQYF
- | - | TRBJ1-4 | TRBV6-1 | TGTGCCAGCAGTGAATTAGGGTCGACCTATTCAAAACTGTTTTTT | CASSELGSTYSKLFF
TRBD1 | few | TRBJ1-4 | TRBV19 | TGTGCCAGTAGTTCAAGGACAGGGAATGAAAAACTGTTTTTT | CASSSRTGNEKLFF
- | - | TRBJ2-2 | TRBV4-1 | TGCGCCAGCAGCCAAGATCGGGGGAGGCAGGGCGGGGAGCTGTTTTTT | CASSQDRGRQGGELFF
- | - | TRBJ2-1 | TRBV27 | TGTGCCAGCAGGGGTCCGGGAGACGCCTACAATGAGCAGTTCTTC | CASRGPGDAYNEQFF
TRBD1 | - | TRBJ1-4 | TRBV28 | TGTGCCAGCAGTTTCATGACAGGGGGAAATGAAAAACTGTTTTTT | CASSFMTGGNEKLFF
TRBD1 | - | TRBJ1-4 | TRBV27 | TGTGCCAGCAGTTCCCCAGGGACAGGGCGTCCTTTTGGAAAACTGTTTTTT | CASSSPGTGRPFGKLFF
- | - | TRBJ1-5 | TRBV19 | TGTGCCAGTAGTTCCTCGGGTTTGGGTCAGCCCCAGCATTTT | CASSSSGLGQPQHF
- | - | TRBJ1-1 | TRBV10-1 | TGCGCCAGCAGTGAGGGGTCAGTTCTTACTGAAGCTTTCTTT | CASSEGSVLTEAFF
TRBD1 | - | TRBJ1-3 | TRBV5-5 | TGTGCCAGCAGCTTAGACAGGGGCTCTGGAAACACCATATATTTT | CASSLDRGSGNTIYF
- | few | TRBJ2-7 | TRBV25-1 | TGTGCCAGCAGTGAATCAAGAGGGCTGGGCTACGAGCAGTACTTC | CASSESRGLGYEQYF
TRBD2 | - | TRBJ2-5 | TRBV5-4 | TGTGCCAGTAACCATAGGGATAGCGGGAGGGCCGTTGAGACCCAGTACTTC | CASNHRDSGRAVETQYF
- | - | TRBJ1-5 | TRBV16 | TGTGCCAGCAGTCCTACCACGGGGGGGAGAAGTCAGCCCCAGCATTTT | CASSPTTGGRSQPQHF
TRBD1 | - | TRBJ2-5 | TRBV11-2 | TGTGCCAGCAGCTTGACAGGGACGGGAGAGACCCAGTACTTC | CASSLTGTGETQYF
TRBD1 | - | TRBJ2-7 | TRBV7-8 | TGTGCCAGCAGCTTAGGAGGACAGGGGGCCTACGAGCAGTACTTC | CASSLGGQGAYEQYF
TRBD1 | once | TRBJ2-2 | TRBV7-3 | TGTGCCAGCAGCTTAAGACAGGGGGCCGGGGAGCTGTTTTTT | CASSLRQGAGELFF
- | - | TRBJ2-7 | TRBV4-1 | TGCGCCAGCAGCCCAAAACAGGGCAACTACGAGCAGTACTTC | CASSPKQGNYEQYF
TRBD1 | - | TRBJ1-1 | TRBV14 | TGTGCCAGCAGCCCGGGGACAGGGGGACGGACCCCGGAAATGAACACTGAAGCTTTCTTT | CASSPGTGGRTPEMNTEAFF
TRBD1 | - | TRBJ1-2 | TRBV9 | TGTGCCAGCAGCGTAGCGGGACAGGGATATGGCTACACCTTC | CASSVAGQGYGYTF
TRBD1 | once | TRBJ1-2 | TRBV5-6 | TGTGCCAGCAGCCAAGGGACAGTCCATGGCTACACCTTC | CASSQGTVHGYTF
- | once | TRBJ1-5 | TRBV6-2/TRBV6-3 | TGTGCCAGCAGCCATGTCGGGGGGGAGAGCCAGCCCCAGCATTTT | CASSHVGGESQPQHF
- | - | TRBJ2-4 | TRBV28 | TGTGCCAGCAGTTTATGGGTTGGGACGGGAAACATTCAGTACTTC | CASSLWVGTGNIQYF
- | - | TRBJ1-5 | TRBV2 | TGTGCCAGCACCAACAGTAATAGCAATCAGCCCCAGCATTTT | CASTNSNSNQPQHF
- | - | TRBJ1-5 | TRBV25-1 | TGTGCCAGCAGAGAAAGTAGCAATCAGCCCCAGCATTTT | CASRESSNQPQHF
- | - | TRBJ1-3 | TRBV10-3 | TGTGCCATCAGGCTCGACTCTGGAAACACCATATATTTT | CAIRLDSGNTIYF
- | - | TRBJ2-3 | TRBV10-3 | TGTGCCATCAGTGAGTCGAGCGGTTCTCTCCCCCACACAGATACGCAGTATTTT | CAISESSGSLPHTDTQYF
- | - | TRBJ1-4 | TRBV5-1 | TGCGCCAGCAGCTTGGCCCAGAGCCATAATGAAAAACTGTTTTTT | CASSLAQSHNEKLFF